One TCR beta chain is described in this entry. Its specificity is not known. The sample is drawn from a study of chemoradiotherapy in HPV16-positive cancers. General observations from the study: Non-HPV-specific T cells did not expand in tumors during treatment, whereas candidate HPV-specific clones and E7-related motifs did. The functional HPV-specific definition rests on just two HPV16-positive patients.

J gave up 7 bases and V 3 bases, and 7 bases lay outside the gene matches. Germline V gene lookup returns CDR1 LGHNT and CDR2 FRNRAP. The CDR3 loop spans 14 amino acids. Repertoires were sampled repeatedly during chemoradiotherapy. Sequencing used immunoSEQ multiplex PCR; TCRdb keeps in-frame clones, though not all of them. Among tens of thousands of clones listed, more than 75% were seen once. Sequences were derived from blood, sampled from a patient who underwent chemoradiotherapy. The chain employs TRBV12-5 and TRBJ1-1; 8 bases map to TRBD1. The source of this sequence is a human donor with HPV-associated anogenital cancer. CDR3 amino acids: CASGLDRGEGEAFF. CDR3 nucleotides: TGTGCTAGTGGTTTAGACAGGGGCGAGGGTGAAGCTTTCTTT. The full variable domain, with the rest looked up from reference TRBV12-5 and TRBJ1-1, is DARVTQTPRHKVTEMGQEVTMRCQPILGHNTVFWYRQTMMQGLELLAYFRNRAPLDDSGMPKDRFSAEMPDATLATLKIQPSEPRDSAVYFCASGLDRGEGEAFFGQGTRLTVV.